This T cell receptor beta chain was sequenced for a study of OX40 agonist ivuxolimab in advanced cancers. The V and J ends lost 6 bases and 4 bases respectively, with 9 bases between them. Germline lookup yields CDR1 MRHNA and CDR2 SNTAGT. This CDR3 spans 13 amino acids. Only in-frame clones appear in the TCRdb table, and some are missing; sequencing was by immunoSEQ multiplex PCR. The table has 65,000 to 75,000 clones, about 91% seen once; the top ten hold around 0.56%. The gene calls are TRBV6-4 and TRBJ2-2; D is uncertain. The clonotype was recovered from an adult with an advanced solid tumor such as melanoma, head and neck, liver or kidney cancer. Sequenced material: CD4+ or CD8+ T cells sorted from blood, taken in a trial of the OX40 agonist ivuxolimab. The CDR3 DNA is TGTGCCAGCAGGGGGTCTTCCACCGGGGAGCTGTTTTTT. It yields the protein CASRGSSTGELFF.